Listed below are T cell receptor beta chains from one sample, sequenced in a study of shared clonotypes between healthy human individuals. Here immunoSEQ multiplex PCR was the method, and the copy in TCRdb shows in-frame clones only, minus some. The data contain a few hundred thousand clones, 70% to 85% of them singletons. The sequenced sample consisted of PBMCs. Receptors originate from a woman aged 40-49 years in good health. Some clones in this sample may be carry-over from other donors' samples. Both conserved end residues are part of each CDR3.

j_gene,v_gene,CDR3aa
TRBJ2-3,TRBV5-1,CASSPGTLTDTQYF
TRBJ2-5,TRBV10-2,CASSETDQETQYF
TRBJ1-2,TRBV10-1,CASSPGANYGYTF
TRBJ2-7,TRBV30,CAWSVRQKGFYEQYF
TRBJ2-7,TRBV14,CASSQGYGTEQYF
TRBJ2-5,TRBV7-2,CASLARGLGETQYF
TRBJ2-7,TRBV18,CASSPLRDTAYEQYF
TRBJ2-7,TRBV7-2,CASSSLAALYSGEQYF
TRBJ2-1,TRBV6-5,CASRSGTPSYNEQFF
TRBJ2-2,TRBV18,CASSPRGSRSTGELFF
TRBJ2-7,TRBV7-9,CASSLESGQYF
TRBJ2-1,TRBV27,CASSMTSPYNEQFF
TRBJ2-6,TRBV5-1,CASSSRDWSSGANVLTF
TRBJ2-1,TRBV28,CASSLVAGPYNEQFF
TRBJ2-1,TRBV15,CATSRGIARDNEQFF
-,TRBV29-1,CSGGTGELEQYF
TRBJ2-2,TRBV30,CAWSVNLNTGELFF
TRBJ2-7,TRBV10-2,CASCWTGGGEQYF
TRBJ2-7,TRBV28,CASSGLAGSYEQYF
TRBJ2-7,TRBV28,CASSSRGPYEQYF
TRBJ1-5,TRBV28,CASSFRLGTQPQHF
TRBJ2-1,TRBV27,CASSATGYNEQFF
TRBJ1-5,TRBV10-1,CASRQTGEESNQPQHF
TRBJ2-1,TRBV7-3,CASSLTRDSYNEQFF
TRBJ2-3,TRBV18,CASSTSGRTDTQYF
TRBJ2-1,TRBV30,CAWSTMPGTVGYNEQFF
TRBJ1-2,TRBV2,CASGRGQTLNYGYTF
TRBJ1-2,TRBV2,CASSNDRGTNYGYTF
TRBJ1-1,TRBV18,CASSPAFGAAVTEAFF
TRBJ2-1,TRBV30,CAWDRGLAGEGNEQFF
TRBJ2-3,TRBV15,CATSRDTSGSDTQYF
TRBJ2-5,TRBV29-1,CSVGVGETQYF
TRBJ2-2,TRBV25-1,CASSAWTSSNTGELFF
TRBJ2-7,TRBV11-1,CASSKDRDSYEQYF
TRBJ2-7,TRBV7-2,CASSLSRSYEQYF
TRBJ2-3,TRBV5-1,CASSYERRDTDTQYF
TRBJ2-2,TRBV7-8,CASSLAWTSPTGELFF
TRBJ1-1,TRBV28,CASRLPRTNTEAFF
TRBJ1-4,TRBV13,CASSLAQLEKLFF
TRBJ2-2,TRBV28,CASSSGLAGENGELFF
TRBJ2-1,TRBV10-1,CASSESGVTLNEQFF
TRBJ1-3,TRBV7-9,CASSSILGNTIYF
TRBJ2-6,TRBV11-2,CASSLVGRISGANVLTF
TRBJ1-5,TRBV4-2,CASSQTGTGTGQPQHF
TRBJ2-3,TRBV7-9,CASSFPVGLTDTQYF
TRBJ2-7,TRBV7-8,CASSDTGRISYEQYF
TRBJ1-1,TRBV5-5,CASSLGATEAFF
TRBJ1-6,TRBV5-4,CASSFTGDSPLHF
TRBJ1-5,TRBV27,CASSPLAYWTESNQPQHF